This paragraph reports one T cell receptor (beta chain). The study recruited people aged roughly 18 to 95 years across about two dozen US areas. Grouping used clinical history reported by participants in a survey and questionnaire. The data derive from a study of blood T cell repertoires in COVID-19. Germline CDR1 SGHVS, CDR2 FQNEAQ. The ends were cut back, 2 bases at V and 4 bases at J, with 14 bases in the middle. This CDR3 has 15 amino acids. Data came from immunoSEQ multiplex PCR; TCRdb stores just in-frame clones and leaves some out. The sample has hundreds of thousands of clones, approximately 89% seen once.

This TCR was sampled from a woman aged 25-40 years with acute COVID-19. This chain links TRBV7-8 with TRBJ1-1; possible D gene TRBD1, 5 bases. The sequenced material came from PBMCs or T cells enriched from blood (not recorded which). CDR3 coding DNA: TGTGCCAGCAGCTTACCCCAGGGAAGGAGCACTGAAGCTTTCTTT. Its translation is CASSLPQGRSTEAFF.